This T cell receptor beta chain appears in the sequencing data of a study of blood T cell repertoires in COVID-19. About the study: COVID-19 samples collected from the United States, Italy and Spain covered acute and convalescent phases.

As originally analysed: Nucleated cell number was recorded as an estimate derived from reference gene primer amplification. Profiling relied on immunoSEQ multiplex PCR, and the TCRdb table lists in-frame clones only, not all of them. The V and J calls and the clone size are those of that table, but D and trimming were determined from the DNA. The table includes 320,000 or so clones, more than 85% detected once. Trimming took 2 bases from V and 1 from J; bases not matched to a gene: 5. Germline V gene sequence: CDR1 SGDLS, CDR2 YYNGEE. The CDR3 has 15 residues. Material for sequencing was PBMCs or T cells enriched from blood (not recorded which). This TCR came from a woman in her twenties or thirties who had recovered from COVID-19. This sequence joins TRBV9 and TRBJ2-7; 8 positions match TRBD1. CDR3 coding DNA: TGTGCCAGCAGCGTGAGGACAGGGAAATCCTACGAGCAGTACTTC. It translates to CASSVRTGKSYEQYF.